The rows below give T cell receptor beta chains drawn from one sample of a study of beta chain features in type 1 diabetes. The data were produced by immunoSEQ multiplex PCR, yet TCRdb's version contains in-frame clones alone and is incomplete. This table holds around 150,000 clones, around 63% found once. The source material was naive CD4+ T cells from blood. These receptors were obtained from a man aged 30-40 years with type 1 diabetes. Both conserved end residues are part of each CDR3. Each record gives: clone size, J gene, V gene, D gene, CDR3 protein, CDR3 DNA. A D gene is named only where the DNA matches it firmly. A row's size may be missing; if present it is once, few, many or a size class.

. | TRBJ2-3 | TRBV7-9 | . | CASSFSGTDTQYF | TGTGCCAGCAGCTTTTCAGGCACAGATACGCAGTATTTT
. | TRBJ2-6 | TRBV7-2 | . | CASGEPGTGANVLTF | TGTGCCAGCGGCGAGCCGGGCACAGGGGCCAACGTCCTGACTTTC
. | TRBJ2-1 | TRBV2 | TRBD2 | CASSSGGQGYNEQFF | TGTGCCAGCAGTAGCGGGGGCCAGGGGTACAATGAGCAGTTCTTC
. | TRBJ2-1 | TRBV10-3 | TRBD1 | CAITPGQGNNEQFF | TGTGCCATCACCCCTGGACAGGGGAACAATGAGCAGTTCTTC
. | TRBJ2-1 | TRBV4-3 | . | CASSLGAYNEQFF | TGCGCCAGCAGCCTCGGGGCCTACAATGAGCAGTTCTTC
few | TRBJ1-6 | TRBV9 | . | CASSVGTAGNSPLHF | TGTGCCAGCAGCGTCGGGACGGCGGGGAATTCACCCCTCCACTTT
. | TRBJ1-1 | TRBV29-1 | TRBD1 | CSVAGTGGMNTEAFF | TGCAGCGTTGCCGGGACAGGGGGGATGAACACTGAAGCTTTCTTT
. | TRBJ2-3 | TRBV9 | TRBD2 | CASGPGGRSDTQYF | TGTGCCAGCGGTCCGGGGGGGCGGTCAGATACGCAGTATTTT
. | TRBJ2-7 | TRBV7-9 | . | CASSSPGRAAGEQYF | TGTGCCAGCAGCTCTCCGGGACGGGCTGCCGGCGAGCAGTACTTC
. | TRBJ2-7 | TRBV13 | . | CASSLLGLRRDKYYEQYF | TGTGCCAGCAGCTTATTAGGCTTACGCCGGGACAAGTACTACGAGCAGTACTTC
. | TRBJ2-7 | TRBV29-1 | TRBD2 | CSVVGGRGGAYEQYF | TGCAGCGTTGTGGGCGGTCGGGGGGGCGCCTACGAGCAGTACTTC
. | TRBJ2-2 | TRBV5-1 | TRBD1 | CASSSGQTNTGELFF | TGCGCCAGCAGCTCGGGACAGACGAACACCGGGGAGCTGTTTTTT
. | TRBJ2-1 | TRBV29-1 | . | CSVVAGLRKEQFF | TGCAGCGTTGTGGCCGGGCTGAGAAAAGAGCAGTTCTTC
. | TRBJ1-1 | TRBV10-3 | . | CAMAGVTDTEAFF | TGTGCCATGGCAGGGGTAACCGACACTGAAGCTTTCTTT
. | TRBJ1-2 | TRBV12-5 | . | CASGLTGSYGYTF | TGTGCTAGTGGTTTGACAGGGTCCTATGGCTACACCTTC
few | TRBJ2-3 | TRBV30 | . | CAWSSGLGGWGTQYF | TGTGCCTGGAGTTCTGGACTAGGGGGATGGGGTACGCAGTATTTT
. | TRBJ1-2 | TRBV30 | . | CAWSVPQGRDLNYGYTF | TGTGCCTGGAGTGTACCACAGGGAAGAGACCTTAACTATGGCTACACCTTC
few | TRBJ2-5 | TRBV29-1 | . | CSVTTGFQETQYF | TGCAGCGTTACAACAGGGTTCCAAGAGACCCAGTACTTC
. | TRBJ2-7 | TRBV27 | . | CASSTGYEQYF | TGTGCCAGCAGTACAGGGTACGAGCAGTACTTC
. | TRBJ1-4 | TRBV30 | . | CAWSLTTNEKLFF | TGTGCCTGGAGCTTAACAACAAATGAAAAACTGTTTTTT
. | TRBJ2-4 | TRBV18 | TRBD1 | CASSRGDRDIQYF | TGTGCCAGCTCACGGGGAGACAGGGACATTCAGTACTTC
once | TRBJ1-6 | TRBV7-2 | . | CASSPTGDRGVSPLHF | TGTGCCAGCAGCCCCACCGGGGATCGGGGAGTATCACCCCTCCACTTT
. | TRBJ1-2 | TRBV13 | . | CASSFMGGGGYTF | TGTGCCAGCAGCTTCATGGGCGGTGGAGGCTACACCTTC
. | TRBJ2-7 | TRBV7-6 | . | CASSPIESSYEQYF | TGTGCCAGCAGCCCTATTGAAAGCTCCTACGAGCAGTACTTC
. | TRBJ2-3 | TRBV9 | . | CASSVVATSTDTQYF | TGTGCCAGCAGCGTAGTGGCCACTAGCACAGATACGCAGTATTTT
few | TRBJ2-3 | TRBV6-6 | . | CASSYGQEATDTQYF | TGTGCCAGCAGTTACGGTCAAGAGGCTACAGATACGCAGTATTTT
. | TRBJ2-3 | TRBV23-1 | TRBD1 | CARRTGTTDTQYF | TGCGCCAGGCGGACAGGCACCACAGATACGCAGTATTTT
. | TRBJ2-5 | TRBV10-3 | . | CAIKGGVQETQYF | TGTGCCATCAAGGGCGGGGTCCAAGAGACCCAGTACTTC
few | TRBJ2-5 | TRBV5-6 | . | CASSTQGQETQYF | TGTGCCAGCAGCACCCAGGGGCAAGAGACCCAGTACTTC
few | TRBJ1-6 | TRBV30 | . | CAWRYGAQDSPLHF | TGTGCCTGGAGGTACGGGGCCCAGGATTCACCCCTCCACTTT
. | TRBJ2-5 | TRBV19 | TRBD2 | CASRGTRRETQYF | TGTGCCAGTAGAGGGACTAGGAGGGAGACCCAGTACTTC
few | TRBJ2-1 | TRBV30 | TRBD1 | CAWANHRGLDNEQFF | TGTGCCTGGGCTAACCACAGGGGTTTGGACAATGAGCAGTTCTTC
. | TRBJ2-3 | TRBV14 | TRBD1 | CASSPWDRTTDTQYF | TGTGCCAGCAGCCCCTGGGACAGAACCACAGATACGCAGTATTTT
. | TRBJ1-2 | TRBV20-1 | . | CSARANYGYTF | TGCAGTGCTAGAGCTAACTATGGCTACACCTTC
. | TRBJ1-1 | TRBV30 | TRBD1 | CAWSVAGGTEAFF | TGTGCCTGGAGTGTCGCAGGGGGCACTGAAGCTTTCTTT
. | TRBJ2-7 | TRBV4-3 | TRBD1 | CASSQQDREQQYF | TGCGCCAGCAGCCAACAGGACAGGGAACAGCAGTACTTC
. | TRBJ2-3 | TRBV18 | TRBD2 | CASSLQAGASTDTQYF | TGTGCCAGCTCACTTCAAGCGGGAGCAAGCACAGATACGCAGTATTTT
. | TRBJ2-3 | TRBV30 | . | CAWSAGGVTDTQYF | TGTGCCTGGAGCGCCGGGGGTGTCACAGATACGCAGTATTTT
once | TRBJ2-5 | TRBV10-3 | TRBD1 | CAISKTGDQETQYF | TGTGCCATCAGTAAGACAGGGGACCAAGAGACCCAGTACTTC
. | TRBJ1-6 | TRBV29-1 | TRBD1 | CSVDFRDSYNSPLHF | TGCAGCGTCGATTTCCGGGACAGTTATAATTCACCCCTCCACTTT
few | TRBJ2-3 | TRBV30 | TRBD2 | CAWSSPAGGPDTQYF | TGTGCCTGGAGTAGCCCAGCGGGGGGGCCAGATACGCAGTATTTT
. | TRBJ2-1 | TRBV30 | TRBD1 | CAWILMGQGGNEQFF | TGTGCCTGGATTCTGATGGGACAGGGGGGCAATGAGCAGTTCTTC
. | TRBJ2-1 | TRBV7-7 | . | CASSSQGNNEQFF | TGTGCTAGCAGCTCCCAGGGTAACAATGAGCAGTTCTTC
. | TRBJ2-1 | TRBV10-3 | . | CAISESTLQFIDHEQFF | TGTGCCATCAGTGAGTCCACCCTACAGTTCATAGACCATGAGCAGTTCTTC
. | TRBJ2-6 | TRBV28 | . | CASSPVGGGGANVLTF | TGTGCCAGCAGTCCCGTCGGGGGAGGCGGGGCCAACGTCCTGACTTTC